Listed below are T cell receptor beta chains from one sample, sequenced in a study of T cell changes during pregnancy in multiple sclerosis. Here immunoSEQ multiplex PCR was the method, and the copy in TCRdb shows in-frame clones only, minus some. The table records some 85,000 clones, roughly 96% of them present only once. The sample consisted of peripheral blood, taken in the second trimester of pregnancy. The receptors shown here come from a female donor with multiple sclerosis, enrolled in a pregnancy study. CDR3s include the opening cysteine and the closing phenylalanine or tryptophan. A D gene is named only where the DNA matches it firmly. Only some rows state a clone size, as once, few, many or a class for expanded clones.

CDR3nt | CDR3aa | abundance | v_gene | d_gene | j_gene
TGTGCCAGCAGCTCGGGACAGGGGGGCCTGCAAGAGACCCAGTACTTC | CASSSGQGGLQETQYF | . | TRBV5-8 | TRBD1 | TRBJ2-5
TGTGCCACCAGCAGAGGGGCAGGGGGGAATGAGCAGTTCTTC | CATSRGAGGNEQFF | once | TRBV15 | . | TRBJ2-1
TGTGCCAGCAGCCCCAACAGGGGCGAGCAGTACTTC | CASSPNRGEQYF | . | TRBV7-9 | TRBD1 | TRBJ2-7
TGTGCCAGCAGCGACGGGACTAGCGGGATTGGTGAGCAGTTCTTC | CASSDGTSGIGEQFF | . | TRBV7-9 | TRBD2 | TRBJ2-1
TGTGCCAGTAGTACCCTGCCGAGTCTAATGAACACTGAAGCTTTCTTT | CASSTLPSLMNTEAFF | once | TRBV19 | . | TRBJ1-1
TGCAGCGTTTCCGCCCCCAGGGGCAGCTTTTTCGGTTACCAAGAGACCCAGTACTTC | CSVSAPRGSFFGYQETQYF | . | TRBV29-1 | . | TRBJ2-5
TGCGCCAGCAGCTATCGACTAGCGGGAGGAATGAATGAGCAGTTCTTC | CASSYRLAGGMNEQFF | . | TRBV5-1 | TRBD2 | TRBJ2-1
TGCAGCGTTCAAAACACTGAAGCTTTCTTT | CSVQNTEAFF | . | TRBV29-1 | . | TRBJ1-1
TGTGCCAGTACTATGACAGGGGCCATAAGGACTGAAGCTTTCTTT | CASTMTGAIRTEAFF | once | TRBV19 | TRBD1 | TRBJ1-1
TGTGCCAGCAGTGAATTTCGGGGCACAGATACGCAGTATTTT | CASSEFRGTDTQYF | once | TRBV25-1 | . | TRBJ2-3
TGTGCCTGGAGTAGACAGGGAGTCACTGAAGCTTTCTTT | CAWSRQGVTEAFF | . | TRBV30 | TRBD1 | TRBJ1-1
TGTGCCAGCAGCGTAGGTGCAGCTAATGAAAAACTGTTTTTT | CASSVGAANEKLFF | . | TRBV9 | . | TRBJ1-4
TGTGCCAGCAGCCGAACTGGCGAGCAGTACTTC | CASSRTGEQYF | few | TRBV7-9 | . | TRBJ2-7
TGTGCCAGCAGGCGATACAGTGAGAACACTGAAGCTTTCTTT | CASRRYSENTEAFF | . | TRBV7-9 | . | TRBJ1-1
TGTGCCACCAGCAGAGAGGCAGGCGCGCGCACTGAAGCTTTCTTT | CATSREAGARTEAFF | . | TRBV15 | . | TRBJ1-1
TGTGCCAGCCGACAGGGTATCCCTGGAAACACCATATATTTT | CASRQGIPGNTIYF | . | TRBV27 | TRBD1 | TRBJ1-3
TGTGCCAGCAGTGCTCCAGATACGCAGTATTTT | CASSAPDTQYF | . | TRBV2 | . | TRBJ2-3
TGTGCCAGCAGCGAATCCGGGACTAGACCCAATGAGCAGTTCTTC | CASSESGTRPNEQFF | few | TRBV6-4 | TRBD2 | TRBJ2-1
TGTGCCAGCAGCCCGGGGGGGGCTAGGGGTGAGCAGTTCTTC | CASSPGGARGEQFF | . | TRBV28 | TRBD2 | TRBJ2-1
TGCGCCAGCAGCCAGGTTACTAGCGGGAGTGAGACCCAGTACTTC | CASSQVTSGSETQYF | . | TRBV4-1 | TRBD2 | TRBJ2-5
TGCGCCAGCAGCCAAGTTATAGCGGGAGTTGAAGAGACCCAGTACTTC | CASSQVIAGVEETQYF | . | TRBV4-1 | TRBD2 | TRBJ2-5
TGCGCCAGCAGCCCGCGGACAGGGCCCTACGAGCAGTACTTC | CASSPRTGPYEQYF | . | TRBV5-1 | TRBD1 | TRBJ2-7
TGTGCCAGCAGTGACGGCACAGGGGGTAATGAAAAACTGTTTTTT | CASSDGTGGNEKLFF | once | TRBV6-1 | TRBD1 | TRBJ1-4
TGTGCCAGCAGCCAAGAGACGACAGGAGTGGGTGTAGAGGGCTACACCTTC | CASSQETTGVGVEGYTF | . | TRBV14 | . | TRBJ1-2
TGTGCCAGCAGCCTGCGTTTTTCCTACAATGAGCAGTTCTTC | CASSLRFSYNEQFF | . | TRBV9 | . | TRBJ2-1
TGTGCCAGCAGCCTCCACAGAAACATCCAAGAGACCCAGTACTTC | CASSLHRNIQETQYF | . | TRBV14 | . | TRBJ2-5
TGCGCCAGCGCAGACAGGGAAGATGGTCGAAATAATGAAAAACTGTTTTTT | CASADREDGRNNEKLFF | once | TRBV10-1 | TRBD1 | TRBJ1-4
TGCGCCAGCGAGCGGACTAGCGGGTCCTACAATGAGCAGTTCTTC | CASERTSGSYNEQFF | . | TRBV5-1 | TRBD2 | TRBJ2-1
TGTGCCAGCTCACCACCGCGTACCGGGACGGGACAGGGGACCTATGGCTACACCTTC | CASSPPRTGTGQGTYGYTF | . | TRBV18 | TRBD1 | TRBJ1-2
TGTGCCAGCAGCCGAGGACTAGCCTCAGGGGAGCTGTTTTTT | CASSRGLASGELFF | . | TRBV28 | TRBD2 | TRBJ2-2
TGTGCCAGCAGTGATACCGGGACACTGGTTGGGGGCTACACCTTC | CASSDTGTLVGGYTF | . | TRBV6-1 | . | TRBJ1-2
TGTGCCAGCACGCCATTAGCGGGAGTTGGGGATGAGCAGTTCTTC | CASTPLAGVGDEQFF | . | TRBV27 | TRBD2 | TRBJ2-1
TGTGCCAGCAGCGAGGGACTGATGAACACTGAAGCTTTCTTT | CASSEGLMNTEAFF | once | TRBV9 | . | TRBJ1-1